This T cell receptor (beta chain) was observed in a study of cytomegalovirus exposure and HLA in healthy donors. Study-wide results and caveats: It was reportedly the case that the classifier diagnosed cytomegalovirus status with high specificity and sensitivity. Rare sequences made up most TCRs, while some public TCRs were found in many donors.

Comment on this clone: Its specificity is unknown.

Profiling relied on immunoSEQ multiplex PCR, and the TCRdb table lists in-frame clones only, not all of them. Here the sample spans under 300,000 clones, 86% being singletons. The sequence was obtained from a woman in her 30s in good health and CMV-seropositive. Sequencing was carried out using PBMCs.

CDR3 sequence (DNA): TGCAGCGTTGCCGGTGGACAGGGGAACACTGAAGCTTTCTTT. Protein product: CSVAGGQGNTEAFF. The rearrangement uses TRBV29-1 and TRBJ1-1; TRBD1 agrees at 8 bases. V lost 4 bases and J lost 1; bases outside the gene matches: 5. The length of the CDR3 is 14 residues. Germline V CDR1 and CDR2: SQVTM, ANQGSEA.